This T cell receptor (beta chain) was identified during a study of CD8+ T cells in alopecia areata. Study-wide findings and caveats: Sequenced scalp T cells also include alphabeta T cells resident in normal skin. Among patients, TCR sharing was less clear than in mice, a difference possibly due in part to HLA diversity in the patient population. Researchers report lesional scalp, most notably alopecia totalis/universalis, outstripped normal scalp in clonality.

PBMCs yielded sorted CD4+ and CD8+ T cells. About this clone itself: Its cognate antigen is unknown. Other DNA sequences from this sample encode an identical CDR3 as well.

Following extraction, RNA underwent reverse transcription to cDNA, which served as the sequencing template. Repertoires were generated with immunoSEQ multiplex PCR, while TCRdb's copy carries only in-frame clones and drops some. The sample holds about 150,000 clones, less than 75% seen once. CDR1 is ENHRY and CDR2 is SYGVKD in the germline V gene. The CDR3 is made up of 12 amino acids. The V gene lost 3 bases and the J gene lost 4 bases, with 4 bases spanning the gap. The sequenced sample was CD8+ T cells sorted from blood. V usage is TRBV10-3 and J usage is TRBJ2-1; no reliable D call. This clonotype originated in a human donor in good health. In DNA, the CDR3 is TGTGCCATCAGTGAACTTTACAATGAGCAGTTCTTC. It codes for CAISELYNEQFF.